This TCR beta chain derives from a study of blood T cell repertoires in COVID-19 (dated by TCRdb to 2018 to 2021). For the study in its entirety: The collaborator samples originated in the United States, Italy and Spain and spanned the acute and convalescent phases of COVID-19. The material from the prospective study consisted of cDNA or gDNA derived from T cells, B-cell-depleted T cells, or PBMCs. Subjects who had been exposed to COVID-19, were actively infected with it, or had recovered from it provided the deeply sampled blood TCRbeta repertoires that made up the dataset. The repertoires were made available in a free public database intended to serve as a resource for research on the immune response to SARS-CoV-2. Samples came from the ongoing ImmuneRACE study (first 160 participants) plus 1,254 subjects from 6 global collaborators. The sample metadata nearly always contained a de-identified subject ID, COVID-19 status, age in years and sex. Where available, HLA class I and class II types were taken from metadata supplied by the sample provider and were not determined by assay-based typing. Beyond this particular receptor, the publication reports: The quantity of clinical and demographic metadata differed by source and by participant and was supplied without curation.

Participants in the prospective study were enrolled through a virtual design, were aged roughly 18 to 90 years, and lived in roughly 24 United States geographic areas. In the prospective study, cohorts were assigned on the basis of participant-reported clinical history obtained from a screening survey and a study questionnaire. Recovered participants in ImmuneRACE Cohort 3 were defined by two consecutive negative NP/OP PCR tests, clearance by a healthcare professional, or resolution of symptoms. In the prospective study, mobile phlebotomists collected whole blood, serum and a nasopharyngeal or oropharyngeal swab from each participant. Prospective study participants could optionally give additional blood draws and questionnaires over an approximately two-month period. Prospective study blood samples were shipped either frozen or at room temperature before DNA extraction. Concerning this clone itself: Its antigen specificity is not known. Nothing much larger sits one base from this clone, and base qualities are not available.

TCRbeta CDR3 regions were amplified from genomic DNA using the immunoSEQ Assay, a bias-controlled multiplex PCR. The paper's data handling went like this. The number of nucleated cells in each sample was estimated by amplification of reference gene primers within the assay. To quantify the absolute abundance of each unique TCRbeta CDR3 rearrangement, sequence reads were collapsed and filtered. Productive Simpson clonality was computed per sample as the square root of Simpson's diversity index over productive rearrangements. The table was pulled from immuneACCESS by TCRdb, which kept in-frame rearrangements only. Such tables lose some clones; where checked, under half of the loss comes from unresolved V genes, and the rest has no known cause. V, J and clone size are taken as reported in that table, and D and trimming were inferred from the DNA itself. The sample records about 220,000 clones, over 75% of which are singletons. The top ten constitute about 3.3% of the sample.

The germline V gene yields SQVTM for CDR1 and ANQGSEA for CDR2. At the junction V is shortened by 5 bases and J by 2 bases, with 16 bases in between. Including cysteine and phenylalanine, the CDR3 has 14 amino acids. The only DNA kept is the CDR3, 42 bases in frame from the first base. This clonotype was obtained from a woman aged 55-69 years who had recovered from COVID-19. Sequenced sample: PBMCs or T cells enriched from blood (not recorded which). The sequence links TRBV29-1 to TRBJ2-7; a weak D assignment points to TRBD1 (6 bases agree). The base sequence is TGCAGCGTTACACGAGGGGGAGAGACCTACGAGCAGTACTTC. This sequence encodes CSVTRGGETYEQYF.